A single sample gave rise to the 20 T cell receptor beta chains below, sequenced in a study of technical replicates of blood from a few donors. Only in-frame clones appear in the TCRdb table, and some are missing; sequencing was by immunoSEQ multiplex PCR. The sample shows more than 90,000 clones, less than 96% of them seen only once. The sample consisted of T cells isolated from PBMCs. The receptors shown here come from a human donor in good health.

The V call is TRBV13, the J call TRBJ1-5; 7 positions agree with TRBD1. The CDR3 totals 15 residues. CDR1 PRHDT and CDR2 FYEKMQ come from the germline V gene (reference sequence). The V gene end was trimmed by 3 bases and the J gene end by 6 bases; junction bases not matched to a gene: 8. CDR3 coding DNA: TGTGCCAGCAGCTTCGGGACAGAGCTTGGTCAGCCCCAGCATTTT. This translates into CASSFGTELGQPQHF.

The chain uses TRBV7-3 and TRBJ1-3; tentatively, D is TRBD1 (5 bases). Trimming shortened V by 7 bases and J by 1 base, and 14 bases separated the two germline ends. CDR3 length: 15 amino acids. Germline assignment: CDR1 SGHTA and CDR2 FQGTGA. CDR3 region: CASTSPGRSGNTIYF. The CDR3 DNA sequence: TGTGCCAGCACCTCGCCAGGGAGGTCTGGAAACACCATATATTTT.

The J gene is TRBJ2-2, the V gene TRBV5-6, with D maybe TRBD1 (6 bases). The CDR3 covers 13 residues. From germline, CDR1 is SGHDT and CDR2 YYEEEE. V shed 0 bases and J shed 13 bases, with 13 bases lying between them. CDR3 loop: CASSLAAGEGLFF. In DNA, the CDR3 is TGTGCCAGCAGCTTGGCCGCAGGGGAAGGGCTGTTTTTT.

This sequence joins TRBV19 and TRBJ1-4, with 12 positions matching TRBD1. Germline V gene sequence: CDR1 LNHDA, CDR2 SQIVND (reference sequence). Trimming cost V 8 bases and J 6 bases; bases outside gene matches: 7. The CDR3 runs to 15 residues. Written as DNA, the CDR3 is TGTGCCAGTGGGAGGGGGACAGGGGGCTATGAAAAACTGTTTTTT. It codes for CASGRGTGGYEKLFF.

This chain connects TRBV27 to TRBJ1-4, with D unclear. V gave up 5 bases and J gave up 8 bases, with 12 bases separating them. This CDR3 has 13 residues. Per germline, CDR1 MNHEY and CDR2 SMNVEV (reference sequence). The CDR3 region is CASSLRLREKLFF. Written as DNA, the CDR3 is TGTGCCAGCAGTCTTCGGTTGCGAGAAAAACTGTTTTTT.

This clone has just one count. The chain has TRBV30 and TRBJ2-1, with 12 nucleotides matching TRBD2. Germline CDR1 GTSNPN, CDR2 SVGIG (reference sequence). The CDR3 covers 14 residues. With 4 bases clipped from V and 8 bases from J, the junction kept 6 bases outside the gene matches. The CDR3 sequence: CAWTSGRAGDEQFF. In nucleotides, the CDR3 is TGTGCCTGGACTAGCGGGAGGGCCGGGGATGAGCAGTTCTTC.

This chain connects TRBV6-5 to TRBJ2-2, with unresolved D. The germline V and J ends were trimmed by 6 bases and 9 bases, with 8 bases remaining between them. Germline V gene sequence: CDR1 MNHEY, CDR2 SVGAGI. CDR3 size: 11 residues. The CDR3 here is CASRRSWELFF. DNA of the CDR3: TGTGCCAGCAGGCGGTCGTGGGAGCTGTTTTTT.

The chain couples TRBV6-1 to TRBJ2-1, with a possible D match to TRBD2 (5 bases). The CDR3 is made up of 17 amino acids. In germline, CDR1 is MNHNS, CDR2 SASEGT. V was pared by 3 bases and J by 0 bases, with 15 bases between. The CDR3 protein is CASSEFSGVSSYNEQFF. The DNA for the CDR3 is TGTGCCAGCAGTGAGTTCTCCGGGGTGAGCTCCTACAATGAGCAGTTCTTC.

This chain uses TRBV7-3 with TRBJ2-2; 9 bases fit TRBD1. The CDR3 extends over 16 amino acids. The V segment lost 0 bases and the J segment 4 bases; nucleotides outside the gene matches: 3. The germline V gene has CDR1 SGHTA and CDR2 FQGTGA. CDR3 DNA: TGTGCCAGCAGCTTAACCGGGACAGGGTTCACCGGGGAGCTGTTTTTT. Protein product: CASSLTGTGFTGELFF.

This chain connects TRBV28 to TRBJ2-5; 9 bases are a match to TRBD1. The germline V gene encodes CDR1 MDHEN and CDR2 SYDVKM. The ends lost 6 bases at V and 5 bases at J; junction bases unmatched: 4. The CDR3 spans 13 residues. The chain's CDR3 is CASRDRGFETQYF. The CDR3 DNA sequence: TGTGCCAGCAGGGACAGGGGTTTCGAGACCCAGTACTTC.

This chain uses TRBV5-8 with TRBJ1-1, with D perhaps TRBD1 (6 bases). The germline V gene has CDR1 SGHTS and CDR2 YDEGEE. The germline V and J ends were trimmed by 0 bases and 4 bases, with 13 bases remaining between them. CDR3 length equals 15 residues. The CDR3 bases are TGTGCCAGCAGCTTGGGACAGGTAGGAGTCACTGAAGCTTTCTTT. It yields the protein CASSLGQVGVTEAFF.

Details on this clone: A junction boundary mismatches the germline segment, possibly from a read error. The sample has other DNA sequences that encode this CDR3 too. This chain links TRBV10-3 with TRBJ2-2, with a weak D call TRBD1 (6 bases). This CDR3 comprises 15 residues. Germline CDR1 ENHRY, CDR2 SYGVKD. The CDR3 here is CAISTGLRGTGELFF. In DNA form, the CDR3 reads TGTGCTATCAGTACAGGGCTCCGGGGAACCGGGGAGCTGTTTTTT.

This chain links TRBV7-2 with TRBJ2-5, with D possibly being TRBD1 (5 bases). Per the germline V gene, CDR1 is SGHTA and CDR2 is FQGNSA. The CDR3 is 15 residues long. V was shortened by 2 bases and J by 5 bases, with 15 bases between the two germline ends. Written as DNA, the CDR3 is TGTGCCAGCAGCTTAACCCAGGGTGTGGGGGAGACCCAGTACTTC. It codes for CASSLTQGVGETQYF.

The chain employs TRBV7-3 and TRBJ2-1, with D possibly TRBD2 on 6 matching bases. The CDR3 is 15 amino acids. Germline V gene data show CDR1 as SGHTA and CDR2 as FQGTGA. V dropped 4 bases and J dropped 0 bases, with 10 bases sitting between them. CDR3 DNA sequence: TGTGCCAGCAGCTCGGACGGGAGCTCCTACAATGAGCAGTTCTTC. Translating gives CASSSDGSSYNEQFF.

This sequence joins TRBV5-4 and TRBJ2-5, with TRBD1 matching 11 bases. The V segment lost 4 bases and the J segment 4 bases; nucleotides outside the gene matches: 3. Germline V gene data show CDR1 as SGHNT and CDR2 as YYREEE (reference sequence). The CDR3 is made up of 14 amino acids. The CDR3 nucleotides read TGTGCCAGCAGCCTCGGGACAGGGGGAGAGACCCAGTACTTC. Translation gives CASSLGTGGETQYF. Based on the CDR3 plus reference TRBV5-4 and TRBJ2-5, the full variable domain is ETGVTQSPTHLIKTRGQQVTLRCSSQSGHNTVSWYQQALGQGPQFIFQYYREEENGRGNFPPRFSGLQFPNYSSELNVNALELDDSALYLCASSLGTGGETQYFGPGTRLLVL.

This chain connects TRBV11-2 to TRBJ1-1, with D tentatively TRBD1 (6 bases). Trimming stripped 3 bases from V and 4 bases from J, with 27 bases between. The CDR3 sequence is 19 residues long. Per germline, CDR1 SGHAT and CDR2 FQNNGV. The CDR3 DNA follows: TGTGCCAGCAGCTTCCCTTACTATTTACGGCAGGGGCTAGGCACTGAAGCTTTCTTT. It specifies CASSFPYYLRQGLGTEAFF.

The chain has TRBV28 and TRBJ2-7; the match to TRBD1 covers 8 bases. The CDR3 consists of 14 residues. The germline gives CDR1 MDHEN, CDR2 SYDVKM. V gave up 4 bases and J gave up 4 bases; unmatched junction bases: 6. The CDR3 DNA sequence: TGTGCCAGCAGTTCCGGGACAGGATTTTACGAGCAGTACTTC. Its protein is CASSSGTGFYEQYF.

This chain connects TRBV7-2 to TRBJ2-3, with 9 nucleotides matching TRBD2. After removal of 2 bases from V and 4 bases from J, the junction contained 10 bases not matched to a gene. CDR3 length equals 17 residues. The germline V gene encodes CDR1 SGHTA and CDR2 FQGNSA. In DNA form, the CDR3 reads TGTGCCAGCAGCTTATATCCCCAGCGGGAGGTGCCAGATACGCAGTATTTT. This gives the protein CASSLYPQREVPDTQYF.

The CDR3 coding sequence is TGCGCCAGCAGCTTGGGTGTCGGAGACTCCTACAATGAGCAGTTCTTC. Amino acids: CASSLGVGDSYNEQFF. The chain combines TRBV5-1 with TRBJ2-1, with no clear D. Trimming took off 0 bases at V and 0 bases at J, with 10 bases between the two ends. The CDR3 sequence is 16 residues long. The germline V gene has CDR1 SGHRS and CDR2 YFSETQ.

The gene calls are TRBV11-2 and TRBJ1-1; 7 nucleotides line up with TRBD1. This CDR3 is built from 13 residues. CDR1 is SGHAT, CDR2 FQNNGV, per germline. V gave up 4 bases and J gave up 4 bases; unmatched junction bases: 3. CDR3: CASSWQGGTEAFF. CDR3 DNA sequence: TGTGCCAGCAGCTGGCAGGGGGGCACTGAAGCTTTCTTT.